A single sample is the source of the 21 T cell receptor beta chains below, sequenced in a study of radiotherapy plus CTLA-4 blockade in lung cancer. The assay was immunoSEQ multiplex PCR, and TCRdb's table has in-frame clones only and misses some. The table records about 88,000 clones, about 78% of them present only once. The sample in question was peripheral blood, obtained from a patient treated with radiotherapy plus ipilimumab. Receptors were obtained from a human donor with non-small cell lung cancer that progressed on radiotherapy plus ipilimumab.

The chain recombines TRBV5-1 with TRBJ1-5; a possible D gene is TRBD1 (5 bases). Germline-derived CDR1 and CDR2 are SGHRS and YFSETQ. Between the trimmed V and J ends, which lost 2 bases and 5 bases, there was a span of 11 bases. The CDR3 is 14 amino acids. CDR3 bases: TGCGCCAGCAGCTTCGGGGGAGGGGATCAGCCCCAGCATTTT. Translated: CASSFGGGDQPQHF.

This sequence joins TRBV10-3 and TRBJ2-1, with D tentatively TRBD2 (7 bases). This CDR3 contains 14 residues. V gave up 8 bases and J gave up 8 bases, with 19 bases separating them. In germline, CDR1 is ENHRY, CDR2 SYGVKD. The CDR3 sequence is CAIASGGPGDEQFF. The CDR3 DNA reads as TGTGCCATCGCTAGCGGAGGGCCAGGGGATGAGCAGTTCTTC.

The rearrangement uses TRBV4-1 and TRBJ1-5; 7 nucleotides match TRBD1. Germline V gene lookup returns CDR1 MGHRA and CDR2 YSYEKL. CDR3 size: 16 residues. The ends lost 2 bases at V and 6 bases at J; junction bases unmatched: 10. CDR3 sequence (DNA): TGCGCCAGCAGCCAAACCCCTTACAGGGGCCCTCAGCCCCAGCATTTT. Translated, it gives CASSQTPYRGPQPQHF.

The CDR3 DNA is TGCGCCAGCAGCTTGCGGGATCCCGCGGATTATGAGCAGTTCTTC. Its protein is CASSLRDPADYEQFF. V gene TRBV5-1 combines with J gene TRBJ2-1; a weak D match, TRBD2 (5 bases). Germline V gives CDR1 SGHRS, CDR2 YFSETQ. V lost 1 base and J lost 8, with 16 bases in between. The CDR3 sequence is 15 residues long.

V and J are TRBV28 and TRBJ2-3, with 8 bases lining up with TRBD2. The junction had 11 bases not matched to a gene; V was cut back by 6 bases and J by 0 bases. This CDR3 is 17 amino acids long. Germline V lookup: CDR1 MDHEN, CDR2 SYDVKM. CDR3 protein: CASRSNLAGSSTDTQYF. As DNA, the CDR3 is TGTGCCAGCAGATCTAACCTAGCGGGTTCAAGCACAGATACGCAGTATTTT.

V gene TRBV10-3 combines with J gene TRBJ2-7, with D perhaps TRBD2 (6 bases). This CDR3 has 13 residues. CDR1 is ENHRY, CDR2 SYGVKD, per germline. The V end was cut by 5 bases, the J end by 1 base, with 9 bases between. In DNA, the CDR3 is TGTGCCATCAGTCCGACTAGTTCCTACGAGCAGTACTTC. Its protein product is CAISPTSSYEQYF.

The rearrangement joins TRBV11-2 to TRBJ2-3; 9 bases agree with TRBD2. CDR1 is SGHAT and CDR2 is FQNNGV in the germline V gene. Trimming removed 5 bases from V and 3 bases from J; junction bases left unmatched: 9. The CDR3 sequence is 16 residues long. The DNA for the CDR3 is TGTGCCAGCAGCAAGGGGGCGCTAGCGGGAACAGATACGCAGTATTTT. It is translated as CASSKGALAGTDTQYF.

V and J are TRBV25-1 and TRBJ1-2; D gene unclear. The V end was cut by 4 bases, the J end by 4 bases, with 13 bases between. Germline values: CDR1 MGHDK, CDR2 SYGVNS. This CDR3 is 14 amino acids long. CDR3 loop: CASSGPLGAYGYTF. In nucleotides, the CDR3 is TGTGCCAGCAGTGGGCCCCTGGGAGCCTATGGCTACACCTTC.

The chain recombines TRBV18 with TRBJ1-4; the D gene is possibly TRBD1 (5 bases). In germline, CDR1 is KGHSH, CDR2 LQKENI. V lost 2 bases and J lost 5, with 9 bases in between. The CDR3 extends over 14 amino acids. CDR3 DNA sequence: TGTGCCAGCTCACCATGGGGGGAAAATGAAAAACTGTTTTTT. As protein: CASSPWGENEKLFF.

The chain joins TRBV7-8 to TRBJ2-3; 9 nucleotides line up with TRBD2. Germline V CDR1 and CDR2: SGHVS, FQNEAQ. V shed 5 bases and J 0 bases; nucleotides not matched to a gene: 6. The CDR3 sequence is 16 residues long. CDR3 in DNA: TGTGCCAGCAGCCCTAGCGGGGCGTCTAGCACAGATACGCAGTATTTT. This sequence encodes CASSPSGASSTDTQYF.

The chain is built from TRBV9 and TRBJ2-3; 11 positions agree with TRBD2. The CDR3 contains 16 residues. Germline V gives CDR1 SGDLS, CDR2 YYNGEE. V was pared by 3 bases and J by 2 bases, with 5 bases of the junction left unmatched. CDR3 coding DNA: TGTGCCAGCAGCGACATAGCGGGGGGGATCACAGATACGCAGTATTTT. Protein: CASSDIAGGITDTQYF.

This chain connects TRBV7-8 to TRBJ1-5; TRBD1 might be the D (6 bases). CDR1 SGHVS and CDR2 FQNEAQ come from the germline V gene. The CDR3 has 16 amino acids. Trimming left V 5 bases short and J 0 bases short, with 14 bases between. CDR3 bases: TGTGCCAGCAGCGTACGGACAGATTATAGCAATCAGCCCCAGCATTTT. This sequence encodes CASSVRTDYSNQPQHF.

This chain uses TRBV30 with TRBJ2-6; maybe TRBD1 (5 bases). Trimming took off 0 bases at V and 2 bases at J, with 8 bases between the two ends. CDR3 size: 15 residues. Germline V gene sequence: CDR1 GTSNPN, CDR2 SVGIG (reference sequence). In DNA form, the CDR3 reads TGTGCCTGGAGTGTTCAAGGGGCTGGGGCCAACGTCCTGACTTTC. Encoded protein: CAWSVQGAGANVLTF.

This sequence joins TRBV28 and TRBJ2-5; 10 bases align to TRBD2. The CDR3 length is 15 residues. V lost 6 bases and J lost 5; bases outside the gene matches: 9. Germline loops: CDR1 MDHEN, CDR2 SYDVKM. Written as DNA, the CDR3 is TGTGCCAGCAGCCCAGCCCAGCGGGAGGGGGAGACCCAGTACTTC. Residues: CASSPAQREGETQYF.

This clone was observed a handful of times. The chain has TRBV4-1 and TRBJ1-4, with TRBD1 identical over 8 bases. V lost 4 bases and J lost 5; bases outside the gene matches: 6. This CDR3 contains 15 residues. The V gene's germline CDR1 is MGHRA and CDR2 YSYEKL. The CDR3 region has the DNA TGCGCCAGCAGCCGCTGGACAGGGCAAAATGAAAAACTGTTTTTT. Translating it yields CASSRWTGQNEKLFF.

The rearrangement joins TRBV29-1 to TRBJ2-3, with D perhaps TRBD1 or TRBD2 (5 bases each). The CDR3 runs to 14 residues. Trimming stripped 1 base from V and 2 bases from J, with 10 bases between. Germline CDR1 and CDR2: SQVTM and ANQGSEA. The CDR3: CSVEGGSPTDTQYF. The DNA of the CDR3 is TGCAGCGTTGAAGGGGGGAGCCCCACAGATACGCAGTATTTT.

V gene TRBV6-6 combines with J gene TRBJ2-7, with unresolved D. This CDR3 is built from 13 residues. Between the trimmed V and J ends, which lost 2 bases and 6 bases, there was a span of 11 bases. From germline, CDR1 is MNHNY and CDR2 SVGAGI (reference sequence). The CDR3 DNA reads TGTGCCAGCAGTTACACCACTCTGGCCGAGCAGTACTTC. Residues: CASSYTTLAEQYF.

The chain has TRBV4-1 and TRBJ2-2; TRBD1 matches at 8 bases. This CDR3 spans 13 amino acids. The V gene's germline CDR1 is MGHRA and CDR2 YSYEKL. The ends lost 1 base at V and 14 bases at J; junction bases unmatched: 6. This chain's CDR3 is CASSQGTGSGLFF. CDR3 in DNA: TGCGCCAGCAGCCAAGGGACAGGGTCTGGACTGTTTTTT.

V gene TRBV9 combines with J gene TRBJ2-7; weak D call: TRBD2 (6 bases). From germline, CDR1 is SGDLS and CDR2 YYNGEE. This CDR3 contains 15 residues. The V and J ends lost 3 bases and 5 bases respectively, with 18 bases between them. The CDR3, as DNA: TGTGCCAGCAGCGCAAATGGGAGACTAGAAGACGAGCAGTACTTC. It specifies CASSANGRLEDEQYF.

The chain joins TRBV6-6 to TRBJ2-3, with D unresolved. The CDR3 covers 12 residues. Looked up from germline, CDR1 is MNHNY and CDR2 is SVGAGI (reference sequence). Trimming removed 5 bases from V and 8 bases from J, with 11 bases in between. The chain's CDR3 is CASSDPGLTQYF. CDR3 DNA sequence: TGTGCCAGCAGTGACCCGGGCCTTACGCAGTATTTT.

The rearrangement uses TRBV4-2 and TRBJ1-2; perhaps TRBD1 as D (5 bases). The CDR3 has 14 amino acids. Germline V gives CDR1 LGHNA, CDR2 YNFKEQ. Trimming removed 0 bases from V and 8 bases from J, with 13 bases in between. In DNA, the CDR3 is TGTGCCAGCAGCCAAGAAGATGGGGCCCGGGGCTACACCTTC. This translates into CASSQEDGARGYTF.